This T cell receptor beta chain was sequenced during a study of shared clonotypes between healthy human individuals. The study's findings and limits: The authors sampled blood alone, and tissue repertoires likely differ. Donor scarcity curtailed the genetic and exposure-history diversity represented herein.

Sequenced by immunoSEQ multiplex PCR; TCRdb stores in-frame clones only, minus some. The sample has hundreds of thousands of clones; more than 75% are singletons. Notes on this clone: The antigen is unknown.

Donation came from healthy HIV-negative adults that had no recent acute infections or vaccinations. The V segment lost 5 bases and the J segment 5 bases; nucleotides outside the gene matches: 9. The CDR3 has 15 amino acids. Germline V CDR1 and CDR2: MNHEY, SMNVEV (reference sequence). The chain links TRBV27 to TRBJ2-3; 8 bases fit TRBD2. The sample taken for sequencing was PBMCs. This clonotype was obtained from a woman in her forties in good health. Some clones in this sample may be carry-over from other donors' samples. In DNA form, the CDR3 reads TGTGCCAGCAGTCCCCCGGGACTAGTAGGAGATACGCAGTATTTT. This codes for CASSPPGLVGDTQYF.